The rows below give T cell receptor beta chains drawn from one sample of a study of sequential checkpoint blockade in melanoma. Profiled with immunoSEQ multiplex PCR; TCRdb holds only in-frame clones, not every one. The top ten clones hold around 10% of a sample with roughly 11,000 clones, about three quarters of them seen once. The source material was CD8+ T cells sorted from blood (inferred from file names), sampled from a patient given nivolumab and ipilimumab in sequence. Source of these receptors: a human donor with melanoma. Each CDR3 is given with its conserved first and last residue. D genes are given only for firm matches. Rows may omit the clone size; those that give it use once, few, many or a size class.

d_call: TRBD1
clone_size: NA
j_call: TRBJ2-1
v_call: TRBV27
cdr3_aa: CASTRGTGGDEQFF
cdr3_nt: TGTGCCAGCACTCGGGGGACAGGGGGTGATGAGCAGTTCTTC

d_call: NA
clone_size: NA
j_call: TRBJ1-4
v_call: TRBV4-1
cdr3_aa: CASSPGGGWNEKLFF
cdr3_nt: TGCGCCAGCAGCCCGGGGGGGGGCTGGAATGAAAAACTGTTTTTT

d_call: NA
clone_size: NA
j_call: TRBJ2-1
v_call: TRBV7-6
cdr3_aa: CASSFLAANEQFF
cdr3_nt: TGTGCCAGCAGCTTCTTGGCCGCCAATGAGCAGTTCTTC

d_call: NA
clone_size: NA
j_call: TRBJ2-1
v_call: TRBV7-8
cdr3_aa: CASSSDRDNEQFF
cdr3_nt: TGTGCCAGCAGCTCGGACAGAGACAATGAGCAGTTCTTC

d_call: TRBD1
clone_size: NA
j_call: TRBJ1-1
v_call: TRBV9
cdr3_aa: CASSVGTGEPEAFF
cdr3_nt: TGTGCCAGCAGCGTGGGGACAGGGGAACCTGAAGCTTTCTTT

d_call: NA
clone_size: NA
j_call: TRBJ2-3
v_call: TRBV9
cdr3_aa: CASSTSNTQSQYF
cdr3_nt: TGTGCCAGCAGCACTAGTAACACCCAATCGCAGTATTTT

d_call: NA
clone_size: NA
j_call: TRBJ2-7
v_call: TRBV9
cdr3_aa: CASSVGGQSYEQYF
cdr3_nt: TGTGCCAGCAGCGTAGGCGGGCAGAGCTACGAGCAGTACTTC

d_call: TRBD2
clone_size: NA
j_call: TRBJ2-7
v_call: TRBV7-2
cdr3_aa: CTSSPGTSAIQTYEQYF
cdr3_nt: TGTACCAGCAGCCCAGGGACTAGCGCCATACAGACCTACGAGCAGTACTTC

d_call: NA
clone_size: few
j_call: TRBJ1-5
v_call: TRBV4-1
cdr3_aa: CASSHGTGSYQPQHF
cdr3_nt: TGCGCCAGCAGCCATGGTACAGGGAGCTATCAGCCCCAGCATTTT

d_call: NA
clone_size: few
j_call: TRBJ1-5
v_call: TRBV6-1
cdr3_aa: CASSRIGGNQPQHF
cdr3_nt: TGTGCCAGCAGTCGCATCGGAGGCAATCAGCCCCAGCATTTT

d_call: NA
clone_size: NA
j_call: TRBJ2-7
v_call: TRBV19
cdr3_aa: CASSTDRGYTYEQYF
cdr3_nt: TGTGCCAGTAGTACTGACAGAGGATACACCTACGAGCAGTACTTC

d_call: TRBD1
clone_size: few
j_call: TRBJ1-4
v_call: TRBV19
cdr3_aa: CASRTRGPDPNEKLFF
cdr3_nt: TGTGCCAGTAGGACCAGGGGGCCGGATCCTAATGAAAAACTGTTTTTT

d_call: NA
clone_size: NA
j_call: TRBJ1-1
v_call: TRBV28
cdr3_aa: CASSLTRYTEAFF
cdr3_nt: TGTGCCAGCAGTTTAACCAGGTACACTGAAGCTTTCTTT

d_call: TRBD1
clone_size: NA
j_call: TRBJ2-3
v_call: TRBV9
cdr3_aa: CASSVGGTGGDTQYF
cdr3_nt: TGTGCCAGCAGCGTAGGAGGGACAGGGGGGGATACGCAGTATTTT

d_call: TRBD2
clone_size: NA
j_call: TRBJ2-3
v_call: TRBV30
cdr3_aa: CAWSEGLAADTQYF
cdr3_nt: TGTGCCTGGAGTGAGGGACTAGCTGCAGATACGCAGTATTTT

d_call: NA
clone_size: few
j_call: TRBJ2-7
v_call: TRBV7-2
cdr3_aa: CASSLGREGYEQYF
cdr3_nt: TGTGCCAGCAGCTTAGGGCGAGAGGGTTACGAGCAGTACTTC

d_call: NA
clone_size: NA
j_call: TRBJ2-2
v_call: TRBV7-9
cdr3_aa: CASSLENSNTGELFF
cdr3_nt: TGTGCCAGCAGCTTAGAGAACTCCAACACCGGGGAGCTGTTTTTT

d_call: NA
clone_size: NA
j_call: TRBJ1-1
v_call: TRBV4-2
cdr3_aa: CASSQGVGDTEAFF
cdr3_nt: TGTGCCAGCAGCCAAGGGGTGGGAGACACTGAAGCTTTCTTT

d_call: TRBD2
clone_size: NA
j_call: TRBJ2-1
v_call: TRBV9
cdr3_aa: CASSAVGLAGGYEQFF
cdr3_nt: TGTGCCAGCAGCGCCGTAGGACTAGCGGGAGGATATGAGCAGTTCTTC

d_call: TRBD2
clone_size: NA
j_call: TRBJ2-7
v_call: TRBV7-2
cdr3_aa: CASSLPGLAGYEQYF
cdr3_nt: TGTGCCAGCAGCTTACCGGGACTAGCGGGGTACGAGCAGTACTTC

d_call: TRBD2
clone_size: NA
j_call: TRBJ2-4
v_call: TRBV27
cdr3_aa: CASSLIAGGAKNIQYF
cdr3_nt: TGTGCCAGCAGTTTAATTGCGGGAGGAGCCAAAAACATTCAGTACTTC

d_call: TRBD2
clone_size: NA
j_call: TRBJ2-1
v_call: TRBV28
cdr3_aa: CASSLGIPGPRGTSGRGPYNEQFF
cdr3_nt: TGTGCCAGCAGTTTAGGTATCCCGGGACCCCGAGGGACTAGCGGGAGGGGCCCCTACAATGAGCAGTTCTTC

d_call: TRBD1
clone_size: NA
j_call: TRBJ2-7
v_call: TRBV5-5
cdr3_aa: CASSLWDRLYEQYF
cdr3_nt: TGTGCCAGCAGCTTGTGGGACAGGCTCTACGAGCAGTACTTC

d_call: NA
clone_size: once
j_call: TRBJ1-1
v_call: TRBV27
cdr3_aa: CASSSTANTEAFF
cdr3_nt: TGTGCCAGCAGTTCTACCGCGAACACTGAAGCTTTCTTT

d_call: TRBD1
clone_size: NA
j_call: TRBJ2-3
v_call: TRBV9
cdr3_aa: CASSQTGTGDRDTQYF
cdr3_nt: TGTGCCAGCAGCCAGACCGGGACAGGGGATAGAGATACGCAGTATTTT

d_call: TRBD1
clone_size: NA
j_call: TRBJ2-1
v_call: TRBV13
cdr3_aa: CASSGDSYNEQFF
cdr3_nt: TGTGCCAGCAGCGGGGACAGCTACAATGAGCAGTTCTTC

d_call: TRBD1
clone_size: NA
j_call: TRBJ2-5
v_call: TRBV4-1
cdr3_aa: CASSLRQGEAQTQYF
cdr3_nt: TGCGCCAGCAGCCTGAGACAGGGGGAGGCCCAGACCCAGTACTTC

d_call: NA
clone_size: NA
j_call: TRBJ2-7
v_call: TRBV7-9
cdr3_aa: CASSSGDRHYEQYF
cdr3_nt: TGTGCCAGCAGCTCAGGGGACCGACACTACGAGCAGTACTTC

d_call: NA
clone_size: NA
j_call: TRBJ2-1
v_call: TRBV11-3
cdr3_aa: CASSLRGTNEQFF
cdr3_nt: TGTGCCAGCAGCTTAAGGGGTACGAATGAGCAGTTCTTC

d_call: NA
clone_size: NA
j_call: TRBJ2-1
v_call: TRBV9
cdr3_aa: CASSAGQAYNEQFF
cdr3_nt: TGTGCCAGCAGCGCTGGGCAGGCCTACAATGAGCAGTTCTTC

d_call: TRBD2
clone_size: NA
j_call: TRBJ2-1
v_call: TRBV6-5
cdr3_aa: CASSYSTSGSPQFF
cdr3_nt: TGTGCCAGCAGTTACTCGACTAGCGGGAGTCCCCAGTTCTTC

d_call: NA
clone_size: NA
j_call: TRBJ2-7
v_call: TRBV5-4
cdr3_aa: CASSFSTGSYEQYF
cdr3_nt: TGTGCCAGCAGCTTTAGTACAGGTTCCTACGAGCAGTACTTC

d_call: NA
clone_size: NA
j_call: TRBJ1-1
v_call: TRBV28
cdr3_aa: CASKFPQGRPAFF
cdr3_nt: TGTGCCAGCAAGTTCCCTCAGGGTCGCCCAGCTTTCTTT

d_call: NA
clone_size: NA
j_call: TRBJ2-7
v_call: TRBV11-2
cdr3_aa: CASSFSSRDPLHEQYF
cdr3_nt: TGTGCCAGCAGCTTCTCTTCGCGGGACCCTTTGCACGAGCAGTACTTC

d_call: TRBD1
clone_size: few
j_call: TRBJ1-4
v_call: TRBV7-9
cdr3_aa: CASSSGTEAGMKKLFF
cdr3_nt: TGTGCCAGCAGCTCCGGGACAGAAGCTGGAATGAAAAAACTGTTTTTT

d_call: NA
clone_size: NA
j_call: TRBJ2-7
v_call: TRBV9
cdr3_aa: CASSVVAGPLYEQYF
cdr3_nt: TGTGCCAGCAGCGTAGTGGCAGGCCCCCTTTACGAGCAGTACTTC

d_call: NA
clone_size: NA
j_call: TRBJ2-7
v_call: TRBV4-2
cdr3_aa: CASSPQVWRDEQYF
cdr3_nt: TGTGCCAGCAGCCCCCAGGTCTGGCGCGACGAGCAGTACTTC

d_call: TRBD1
clone_size: NA
j_call: TRBJ2-7
v_call: TRBV23-1
cdr3_aa: CASSPARQGSSHEQYF
cdr3_nt: TGCGCCAGCAGTCCGGCCCGACAGGGTTCGTCCCACGAGCAGTACTTC

d_call: TRBD2
clone_size: NA
j_call: TRBJ2-1
v_call: TRBV28
cdr3_aa: CASRKPSGDSYNEQFF
cdr3_nt: TGTGCCAGCAGAAAACCTAGCGGTGACTCCTACAATGAGCAGTTCTTC

d_call: TRBD2
clone_size: NA
j_call: TRBJ2-2
v_call: TRBV4-1
cdr3_aa: CASSQYPSGRANTGELFF
cdr3_nt: TGCGCCAGCAGCCAGTACCCTAGCGGGAGGGCGAACACCGGGGAGCTGTTTTTT

d_call: TRBD2
clone_size: NA
j_call: TRBJ2-1
v_call: TRBV27
cdr3_aa: CASRPSSGTYNEQFF
cdr3_nt: TGTGCCAGCAGACCCTCTAGCGGCACCTACAATGAGCAGTTCTTC

d_call: TRBD2
clone_size: NA
j_call: TRBJ2-1
v_call: TRBV4-1
cdr3_aa: CASSQLGTSGLYNEQFF
cdr3_nt: TGCGCCAGCAGCCAACTTGGGACTAGCGGGCTTTACAATGAGCAGTTCTTC

d_call: TRBD2
clone_size: once
j_call: TRBJ2-5
v_call: TRBV4-1
cdr3_aa: CASSQDVAGGQETQYF
cdr3_nt: TGTGCCAGCAGCCAAGACGTAGCGGGGGGCCAAGAGACCCAGTACTTC

d_call: TRBD1
clone_size: NA
j_call: TRBJ1-1
v_call: TRBV7-9
cdr3_aa: CASSPRPGTAEIQAFF
cdr3_nt: TGTGCCAGCAGCCCCCGCCCAGGGACAGCTGAGATTCAAGCTTTCTTT

d_call: NA
clone_size: NA
j_call: TRBJ2-7
v_call: TRBV2
cdr3_aa: CASSDRGVHEQYF
cdr3_nt: TGTGCCAGCAGTGACAGGGGTGTCCACGAGCAGTACTTC

d_call: TRBD2
clone_size: once
j_call: TRBJ2-1
v_call: TRBV27
cdr3_aa: CASSSRTSGFAYNEQFF
cdr3_nt: TGTGCCAGCAGTTCGCGGACTAGCGGGTTCGCGTACAATGAGCAGTTCTTC

d_call: TRBD2
clone_size: NA
j_call: TRBJ2-1
v_call: TRBV4-1
cdr3_aa: CASSQEGTSGRSEQFF
cdr3_nt: TGCGCCAGCAGCCAAGAAGGGACTAGCGGGAGGTCTGAGCAGTTCTTC

d_call: NA
clone_size: once
j_call: TRBJ2-7
v_call: TRBV29-1
cdr3_aa: CSTGGVGAGEQYF
cdr3_nt: TGCAGCACCGGAGGAGTGGGCGCAGGCGAGCAGTACTTC

d_call: NA
clone_size: NA
j_call: TRBJ2-5
v_call: TRBV7-9
cdr3_aa: CASSPPTPGVRETQYF
cdr3_nt: TGTGCCAGCAGCCCCCCCACCCCGGGGGTCCGGGAGACCCAGTACTTC

d_call: NA
clone_size: NA
j_call: TRBJ2-7
v_call: TRBV28
cdr3_aa: CASTQGYEQYF
cdr3_nt: TGTGCCAGCACCCAGGGTTACGAGCAGTACTTC

d_call: NA
clone_size: NA
j_call: TRBJ2-3
v_call: TRBV4-1
cdr3_aa: CASSRELRTNTQYF
cdr3_nt: TGCGCCAGCAGCCGGGAGCTGAGGACGAATACGCAGTATTTT

d_call: NA
clone_size: NA
j_call: TRBJ2-7
v_call: TRBV27
cdr3_aa: CASSSGHTYEQYF
cdr3_nt: TGTGCCAGCAGTTCGGGTCATACCTACGAGCAGTACTTC

d_call: NA
clone_size: NA
j_call: TRBJ1-4
v_call: TRBV6-5
cdr3_aa: CASSPTQGQAEKLFF
cdr3_nt: TGTGCCAGCAGTCCCACGCAGGGGCAGGCTGAAAAACTGTTTTTT

d_call: TRBD2
clone_size: few
j_call: TRBJ2-7
v_call: TRBV5-1
cdr3_aa: CASSTGTSGDIYEQYF
cdr3_nt: TGCGCCAGCAGCACCGGGACTAGCGGAGACATATACGAGCAGTACTTC

d_call: TRBD2
clone_size: NA
j_call: TRBJ2-3
v_call: TRBV4-2
cdr3_aa: CASSQEAGLAGTDTQYF
cdr3_nt: TGTGCCAGCAGCCAAGAGGCGGGACTAGCGGGGACAGATACGCAGTATTTT

d_call: NA
clone_size: NA
j_call: TRBJ1-2
v_call: TRBV7-9
cdr3_aa: CASWSRDRDIGLRNYGYTF
cdr3_nt: TGTGCCAGCTGGTCTAGGGATCGGGACATCGGGCTTCGAAACTATGGCTACACCTTC

d_call: TRBD2
clone_size: NA
j_call: TRBJ2-7
v_call: TRBV6-5
cdr3_aa: CASSYGTSGYEQYF
cdr3_nt: TGTGCCAGCAGTTACGGGACTAGCGGGTACGAGCAGTACTTC

d_call: NA
clone_size: NA
j_call: TRBJ1-2
v_call: TRBV5-5
cdr3_aa: CASSLDRAHYGYTF
cdr3_nt: TGTGCCAGCAGCTTGGACAGAGCTCACTATGGCTACACCTTC

d_call: TRBD2
clone_size: NA
j_call: TRBJ2-2
v_call: TRBV15
cdr3_aa: CATSRVAGANTGELFF
cdr3_nt: TGTGCCACCAGCAGAGTAGCGGGGGCGAACACCGGGGAGCTGTTTTTT